Listed here are 27 T cell receptor beta chains from one sample, sequenced in a study of T cells in localized non-small cell lung cancer. Sequencing used immunoSEQ multiplex PCR; TCRdb keeps in-frame clones, though not all of them. The sample holds approximately 800 clones, roughly 26% seen once. Sequencing was performed on normal lung tissue next to the tumor, taken before any cancer treatment. The receptor set was obtained from a woman aged 35 to 70 with stage III lung adenocarcinoma.

The table lists this clone with a count of one. J is TRBJ1-1 and V is TRBV10-2; TRBD1 is a possible D gene (5 bases). The CDR3 consists of 14 residues. CDR1 WSHSY and CDR2 SAAADI come from the germline V gene. The germline V and J ends were trimmed by 1 base and 2 bases, with 8 bases remaining between them. CDR3 loop: CASSEFRTNTEAFF. The CDR3 DNA reads TGCGCCAGCAGTGAGTTTAGGACAAACACTGAAGCTTTCTTT.

V usage is TRBV6-8 and J usage is TRBJ2-1, with 7 nucleotides matching TRBD2. J was trimmed by 4 bases and V by 0 bases; bases with no gene match: 12. Germline V gene data show CDR1 as MNHGY and CDR2 as SAAAGT. The CDR3 has 18 residues. The CDR3 sequence: CASSYSIPTGLNYNEQFF. In DNA, the CDR3 is TGTGCCAGCAGTTACTCGATTCCAACGGGACTAAATTACAATGAGCAGTTCTTC.

This clone has a handful of counts. The V call is TRBV11-3, the J call TRBJ2-1; the D call may be TRBD1 or TRBD2 (5 bases each). The germline V gene has CDR1 SGHNT and CDR2 YENEEA. The ends were cut back, 0 bases at V and 8 bases at J, with 14 bases in the middle. This CDR3 has 15 amino acids. The CDR3: CASSLDSRRGDEQFF. The CDR3 DNA sequence: TGTGCCAGCAGCTTAGATTCAAGAAGAGGGGATGAGCAGTTCTTC.

This clone was counted between two and nine times. The chain carries TRBV15 and TRBJ2-1, with 11 bases matching TRBD2. V lost 2 bases and J lost 5; bases outside the gene matches: 5. The CDR3 has 16 residues. Germline V gene sequence: CDR1 LNHNV, CDR2 YYDKDF (reference sequence). CDR3 in amino acids: CATSRQRGLADNEQFF. DNA of the CDR3: TGTGCCACCAGCAGACAAAGGGGACTAGCGGACAATGAGCAGTTCTTC.

This clone was detected only a few times. J is TRBJ2-6 and V is TRBV11-3, with 12 bases identical to TRBD2. This CDR3 contains 17 residues. Germline values: CDR1 SGHNT, CDR2 YENEEA. The trim removed 5 bases at V and 2 bases at J, leaving 4 bases unmatched. The DNA for the CDR3 is TGTGCCAGCAGCCCCCGACTAGCGGGAGCTGGGGCCAACGTCCTGACTTTC. This translates into CASSPRLAGAGANVLTF.

V gene TRBV29-1 combines with J gene TRBJ2-1, with 11 positions matching TRBD2. Trimming at V came to 6 bases and at J to 2 bases, leaving 15 bases not matched to a gene. The germline gives CDR1 SQVTM, CDR2 ANQGSEA. The CDR3 runs 18 residues. The CDR3 is CSVTKSVLAGGPYNEQFF. DNA of the CDR3: TGCAGCGTGACCAAGTCCGTCTTAGCGGGAGGGCCCTACAATGAGCAGTTCTTC.

CDR3 region: CASSESSGTTYEQYF. CDR3 in DNA: TGCGCCAGCAGTGAGAGTAGCGGGACTACCTACGAGCAGTACTTC. The J gene is TRBJ2-7, the V gene TRBV10-2, with 8 bases matching TRBD2. Germline assignment: CDR1 WSHSY and CDR2 SAAADI. The CDR3 length is 15 residues. The junction had 5 bases not matched to a gene; V was cut back by 2 bases and J by 2 bases.

There are a few counts of this clone. DNA for the CDR3: TGTGCCAGCAGTGTCCGGGACAGGGAAAGAGGGGGCTACACCTTC. Translating it yields CASSVRDRERGGYTF. The chain couples TRBV6-8 to TRBJ1-2, with TRBD1 matching over 9 bases. V lost 5 bases to trimming and J lost 8 bases; unmatched junction nucleotides: 12. This CDR3 comprises 15 residues. The germline CDR1 and CDR2 sequences are MNHGY and SAAAGT.

The CDR3 is CASSDWDRGSGYTF. DNA for the CDR3: TGTGCCAGCAGTGACTGGGACAGGGGATCCGGCTACACCTTC. The V and J genes are TRBV9 and TRBJ1-2; 10 bases are shared with TRBD1. Looked up from germline, CDR1 is SGDLS and CDR2 is YYNGEE. With 5 bases clipped from V and 8 bases from J, the junction kept 9 bases outside the gene matches. The CDR3 has 14 amino acids.

The genes are TRBV19 and TRBJ2-2; 9 bases are shared with TRBD1. Per germline, CDR1 LNHDA and CDR2 SQIVND (reference sequence). The length of the CDR3 is 15 residues. V dropped 6 bases and J dropped 4; count of bases not matched to a gene: 6. In DNA, the CDR3 is TGTGCCAGTAGCCCTTGGACAGGGGCCACCGGGGAGCTGTTTTTT. Translated: CASSPWTGATGELFF.

The sample holds a few counts of this clone. This rearrangement joins TRBV10-2 to TRBJ2-3; D is unclear. Trimming took off 5 bases at V and 0 bases at J, with 9 bases between the two ends. Germline V gene sequence: CDR1 WSHSY, CDR2 SAAADI. The CDR3 has 14 residues. Here the CDR3 reads CASSNSGSTDTQYF. For the CDR3, the DNA is TGCGCCAGCAGTAATTCCGGGAGCACAGATACGCAGTATTTT.

This clone was seen a handful of times. The V call is TRBV10-2, the J call TRBJ1-1; 11 bases match TRBD1. After removal of 8 bases from V and 5 bases from J, the junction contained 7 bases not matched to a gene. Germline CDR1 reads WSHSY; CDR2 reads SAAADI. This CDR3 has 14 residues. The DNA of the CDR3 is TGCGCCAGCCTACCCGGGACAGGGGGGACTGAAGCTTTCTTT. Encoded protein: CASLPGTGGTEAFF.

By share, this clone counts as medium-sized. The J gene is TRBJ2-2, the V gene TRBV6-8; D is perhaps TRBD1 or TRBD2 (5 bases each). The CDR3 sequence is 16 residues long. V shed 4 bases and J shed 2 bases, with 14 bases lying between them. Germline CDR1 MNHGY, CDR2 SAAAGT. CDR3 region: CASSWGRTLNTGELFF. The CDR3 coding sequence is TGTGCCAGCAGTTGGGGACGGACCCTAAACACCGGGGAGCTGTTTTTT.

In this sample, this clone turned up a few times. The V and J genes are TRBV9 and TRBJ2-1, with 12 bases that match TRBD2. Germline CDR1 SGDLS, CDR2 YYNGEE. The length of the CDR3 is 14 residues. The ends lost 5 bases at V and 10 bases at J; junction bases unmatched: 7. The CDR3 sequence is CASSERLAGVEQFF. The DNA of the CDR3 is TGTGCCAGCAGTGAACGACTAGCGGGAGTAGAGCAGTTCTTC.

V gene TRBV11-3 combines with J gene TRBJ1-1, with D perhaps matching TRBD1 (5 bases). V dropped 5 bases and J dropped 0 bases, with 13 bases sitting between them. Germline loops: CDR1 SGHNT, CDR2 YENEEA. This CDR3 region has 15 residues. CDR3 region: CASSADSYMNTEAFF. The CDR3 DNA follows: TGTGCCAGCAGCGCCGACAGTTATATGAACACTGAAGCTTTCTTT.

The gene calls are TRBV5-1 and TRBJ1-1; the D gene is possibly TRBD1 (6 bases). Trimming pared 0 bases from V and 1 base from J, leaving 10 bases between. The CDR3 loop spans 15 amino acids. Germline V lookup: CDR1 SGHRS, CDR2 YFSETQ. CDR3 in DNA: TGCGCCAGCAGCTTGGCAGGGGTCCAGAACACTGAAGCTTTCTTT. It yields the protein CASSLAGVQNTEAFF.

This chain connects TRBV15 to TRBJ2-5; D is possibly TRBD2 (7 bases). The CDR3 covers 15 residues. The V end lost 2 bases, the J end lost 2 bases, and 12 bases lay between the germline ends. Germline V gives CDR1 LNHNV, CDR2 YYDKDF (reference sequence). The CDR3 sequence is CATSRTRGLQETQYF. Written as DNA, the CDR3 is TGTGCCACCAGCAGAACCAGGGGACTACAAGAGACCCAGTACTTC.

The chain is built from TRBV5-1 and TRBJ1-1; D unclear. This CDR3 is built from 14 residues. CDR1 SGHRS and CDR2 YFSETQ come from the germline V gene. V shed 0 bases and J shed 6 bases, with 12 bases lying between them. CDR3 bases: TGCGCCAGCAGCTTGGCCTCAGGTTTGTCTGAAGCTTTCTTT. Translating it yields CASSLASGLSEAFF.

The gene calls are TRBV18 and TRBJ2-7, with D uncertain. The CDR3 consists of 14 residues. Trimming removed 5 bases at V and 3 bases at J, with 14 bases between. CDR1 and CDR2 from the germline V gene are KGHSH and LQKENI. The CDR3 nucleotides are TGTGCCAGCTCAATAGACCCTGATTACTACGAGCAGTACTTC. Protein sequence: CASSIDPDYYEQYF.

This clone has a single count. The rearrangement joins TRBV25-1 to TRBJ2-3; D unresolved. The CDR3 runs 14 residues. V was pared by 6 bases and J by 3 bases, with 13 bases between. Germline assignment: CDR1 MGHDK and CDR2 SYGVNS. The CDR3 here is CASSARTATDTQYF. For the CDR3, the DNA is TGTGCCAGCAGCGCTAGGACCGCTACAGATACGCAGTATTTT. Together with reference TRBV25-1 and TRBJ2-3, the CDR3 gives the full variable domain: EADIYQTPRYLVIGTGKKITLECSQTMGHDKMYWYQQDPGMELHLIHYSYGVNSTEKGDLSSESTVSRIRTEHFPLTLESARPSHTSQYLCASSARTATDTQYFGPGTRLTVL.

The J gene is TRBJ1-1, the V gene TRBV4-1; 7 bases are shared with TRBD1. CDR1 and CDR2 from the germline V gene are MGHRA and YSYEKL. CDR3 size: 15 residues. Trimming removed 4 bases from V and 1 base from J; junction bases left unmatched: 6. CDR3 sequence: CASSPRDSRNTEAFF. The DNA for the CDR3 is TGCGCCAGCAGCCCCCGGGACAGCCGGAACACTGAAGCTTTCTTT.

This clone was recorded a few times. The chain uses TRBV6-8 and TRBJ2-1, with D maybe TRBD2 (6 bases). V lost 9 bases to trimming and J lost 4 bases, with 13 bases between them. This CDR3 is built from 13 residues. In germline, CDR1 is MNHGY, CDR2 SAAAGT. The CDR3 reads CARPTRVYNEQFF. The CDR3 DNA reads as TGTGCCAGACCGACTAGGGTTTACAATGAGCAGTTCTTC.

The sample holds a few counts of this clone. J is TRBJ2-2 and V is TRBV6-8; the D gene is possibly TRBD1 (6 bases). V was cut by 5 bases and J by 3 bases, with 10 bases left in between. This CDR3 comprises 14 residues. Germline CDR1 and CDR2: MNHGY and SAAAGT. The CDR3 sequence is CASSREGDTGELFF. The CDR3 DNA reads as TGTGCCAGCAGTCGAGAGGGGGACACCGGGGAGCTGTTTTTT.

This clone showed up just a few times. The V call is TRBV6-8, the J call TRBJ2-7; 10 positions match TRBD1. The CDR3 is made up of 15 amino acids. Germline lookup yields CDR1 MNHGY and CDR2 SAAAGT. The J segment lost 2 bases and the V segment lost 4 bases, leaving 5 bases of the junction unmatched. In nucleotides, the CDR3 is TGTGCCAGCAGTTTCAAGGGACAGGGGACCTACGAGCAGTACTTC. Protein product: CASSFKGQGTYEQYF.

The V gene is TRBV5-1, the J gene TRBJ2-2; 9 bases map to TRBD2. V shed 4 bases, J shed 6 bases, and the junction held 7 bases outside the gene matches. Germline V gene data show CDR1 as SGHRS and CDR2 as YFSETQ. The CDR3 runs to 15 residues. Here the CDR3 reads CASSQEGTSPGELFF. CDR3 DNA sequence: TGCGCCAGCAGCCAAGAGGGGACTAGCCCCGGGGAGCTGTTTTTT.

This clone was seen a few times. The rearrangement uses TRBV11-3 and TRBJ1-3; D uncertain. With 6 bases removed from V and 0 bases from J, the gap between germline ends came to 9 bases. This CDR3 is built from 14 residues. CDR1 and CDR2 from the germline V gene are SGHNT and YENEEA. CDR3 coding DNA: TGTGCCAGCAGGGCGACGGACTCTGGAAACACCATATATTTT. This encodes CASRATDSGNTIYF.

V gene TRBV19 combines with J gene TRBJ2-7; TRBD1 matches 8 bases. There are 15 residues in the CDR3. The V and J ends lost 6 bases and 7 bases, in that order; junction bases with no gene match: 14. CDR1 and CDR2 from the germline V gene are LNHDA and SQIVND (reference sequence). The CDR3 spells CASSARTGPMGEQYF. In DNA form, the CDR3 reads TGTGCCAGTAGCGCCCGGACAGGGCCGATGGGTGAGCAGTACTTC.